The T cell receptor (beta chain) under discussion was sequenced for a study of T cells after yellow fever vaccination. General study findings and limits: Although most clonotypes did not, a small share appeared in both CD4 and CD8 compartments. Sorted repertoires could include abundant contaminating clonotypes from bulk cells. The booster saw the reappearance of most primary-vaccination clones (96% CD4, roughly 87% CD8).

A process of 5'RACE template switching, which added a universal primer site and UMIs, was used to make TCR cDNA. One entry per CDR3 protein results from TCRdb running MiXCR on the 5' RACE reads. The data show 600,000 to 750,000 distinct CDR3 sequences, 9% to 15% seen once. V lost 11 bases and J 2 bases, leaving 17 bases between the germline ends. Germline V gene lookup returns CDR1 SGHTA and CDR2 FQGNSA. This CDR3 contains 14 residues. This clonotype was seen a few times. Its antigen is currently unknown. The chain recombines TRBV7-2 with TRBJ2-3; TRBD2 might be the D (6 bases). This TCR derives from a man aged 25-45 years who received the YFV17D yellow fever vaccine. The sample consisted of PBMCs, taken on the day of the yellow fever booster vaccination. The CDR3 DNA reads as TGTGCCTGCCAACTAGCCGGATACACAGATACGCAGTATTTT. This translates into CACQLAGYTDTQYF.